Listed here are 6 T cell receptor beta chains from one sample, sequenced in a study of blood T cell repertoires in COVID-19. TCRdb's table, derived via immunoSEQ multiplex PCR, lists solely in-frame clones and lacks some. The sample has some 310,000 clones, under 90% seen once. The sample consisted of peripheral blood. The receptor source for this set is a woman in her twenties or thirties with COVID-19, enrolled during active disease.

The chain uses TRBV30 and TRBJ2-7; 9 bases agree with TRBD2. With 2 bases clipped from V and 0 bases from J, the junction kept 8 bases outside the gene matches. Germline lookup yields CDR1 GTSNPN and CDR2 SVGIG (reference sequence). The CDR3 is made up of 16 amino acids. Here the CDR3 reads CAWSYKSGRSSYEQYF. The CDR3 DNA is TGTGCCTGGAGTTACAAAAGCGGGAGGAGCTCCTACGAGCAGTACTTC. Combining the CDR3 with reference TRBV30 and TRBJ2-7 gives the whole variable domain SQTIHQWPATLVQPVGSPLSLECTVEGTSNPNLYWYRQAAGRGLQLLFYSVGIGQISSEVPQNLSASRPQDRQFILSSKKLLLSDSGFYLCAWSYKSGRSSYEQYFGPGTRLTVT.

CDR3 region: CASSPRTLNTEAFF. The CDR3 DNA sequence: TGTGCCAGCAGCCCCCGGACACTGAACACTGAAGCTTTCTTT. This rearrangement joins TRBV9 to TRBJ1-1, with D possibly TRBD1 on 5 matching bases. From germline, CDR1 is SGDLS and CDR2 YYNGEE. Trimming cost V 4 bases and J 0 bases, with 10 bases left between them. CDR3 length equals 14 residues.

V and J are TRBV28 and TRBJ1-2; possible D gene TRBD1, 5 bases. The ends were cut back, 6 bases at V and 4 bases at J, with 9 bases in the middle. The CDR3 covers 12 residues. Germline loops: CDR1 MDHEN, CDR2 SYDVKM. The CDR3 bases are TGTGCCAGCAGGGCGACAGTCTATGGCTACACCTTC. Protein sequence: CASRATVYGYTF.

V gene TRBV7-9 combines with J gene TRBJ1-2; D uncertain. The CDR3 has 13 residues. Trimming removed 1 base at V and 4 bases at J, with 7 bases between. Germline loops: CDR1 SEHNR, CDR2 FQNEAQ (reference sequence). This CDR3 is CASSLGVGYGYTF. In DNA form, the CDR3 reads TGTGCCAGCAGCTTAGGAGTCGGCTATGGCTACACCTTC.

There are a few counts of this clone. The chain couples TRBV30 to TRBJ1-3; D is ambiguous. Germline V gene data show CDR1 as GTSNPN and CDR2 as SVGIG (reference sequence). The CDR3 loop spans 11 amino acids. V lost 0 bases and J lost 8, with 5 bases in between. In DNA form, the CDR3 reads TGTGCCTGGAGTGTACTGTACACCATATATTTT. Amino acid sequence: CAWSVLYTIYF.

The chain links TRBV5-1 to TRBJ2-3; tentatively, D is TRBD1 (6 bases). V was cut by 2 bases and J by 4 bases, with 14 bases left in between. Per the germline V gene, CDR1 is SGHRS and CDR2 is YFSETQ. The CDR3 contains 15 residues. CDR3 sequence: CASSFYRDNSDTQYF. The CDR3 coding sequence is TGCGCCAGCAGCTTTTACCGGGACAACTCAGATACGCAGTATTTT.